This TCR beta chain is drawn from a study of CD8+ T cells in alopecia areata. Study context: Female approximately 6-11-week-old C3H/HeJ recipients received skin from roughly 6-12-month-old C3H/HeJ graft donors with spontaneous alopecia. Study conclusions and caveats: Lesional tissue from the scalp (especially in alopecia totalis/universalis) showed higher clonality than normal scalp. Scalp samples also yield sequences of resident alphabeta T cells from normal skin.

Sorting of pooled cutaneous lymph node cells was based on CD4, CD8alpha, NKG2D, NKG2ACE and other markers. Extracted from the samples, RNA was reverse transcribed into cDNA to serve as the sequencing template. Libraries were prepared by immunoSEQ multiplex PCR; TCRdb keeps only in-frame clonotypes and omits some of them. The sample has approximately 300,000 clones, none seen only once. This clone was counted between two and nine times. Its specificity is unknown. Gene names are mouse gene names. Distinct nucleotide sequences in the sample also encode this CDR3. What was sequenced was CD4+ T cells sorted from a lymph node. The sequence derives from a C3H/HeJ mouse with alopecia areata. MHC haplotype here: H2-k.

CDR3 DNA, as far as it was read: TGTGCCAGCAGCTTGAGTGCAGAA. It specifies CASSLSAE. The whole CDR3 sequence reads CASSLSAETLYF. The rearrangement uses TRBV4 and TRBJ2-3; no clear D. Coverage ceases 4 residues before the CDR3 finishes, and the germline J gene fills in the end. The CDR3 is 12 amino acids. The germline V gene has CDR1 LGHDT and CDR2 YNNKQL (reference sequence). The V end lost 4 bases, the J end lost 0 bases, and 2 bases lay between the germline ends.